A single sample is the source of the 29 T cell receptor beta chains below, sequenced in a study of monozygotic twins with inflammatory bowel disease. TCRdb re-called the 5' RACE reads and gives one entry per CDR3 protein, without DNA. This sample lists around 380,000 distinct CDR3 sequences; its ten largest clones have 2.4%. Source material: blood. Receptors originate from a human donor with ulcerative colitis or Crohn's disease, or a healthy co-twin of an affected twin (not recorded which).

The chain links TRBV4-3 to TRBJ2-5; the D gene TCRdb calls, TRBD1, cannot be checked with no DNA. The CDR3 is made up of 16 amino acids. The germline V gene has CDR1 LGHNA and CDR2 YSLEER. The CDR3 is CASSQRWGAQQETQYF.

The CDR3 protein is CASSVNRAAAKNIQYF. The chain employs TRBV7-8 and TRBJ2-4; the TCRdb D gene call, TRBD1, has no DNA to confirm it. The CDR3 consists of 16 residues. Germline values: CDR1 SGHVS, CDR2 FQNEAQ.

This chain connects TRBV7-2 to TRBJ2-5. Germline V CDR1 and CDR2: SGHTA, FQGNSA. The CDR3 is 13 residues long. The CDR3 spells CASSLRTQETQYF. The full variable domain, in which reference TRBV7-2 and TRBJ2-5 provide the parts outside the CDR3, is GAGVSQSPSNKVTEKGKDVELRCDPISGHTALYWYRQSLGQGLEFLIYFQGNSAPDKSGLPSDRFSAERTGGSVSTLTIQRTQQEDSAVYLCASSLRTQETQYFGPGTRLLVL.

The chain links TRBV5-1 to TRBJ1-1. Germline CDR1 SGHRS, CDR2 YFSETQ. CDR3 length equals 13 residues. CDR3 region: CASSFTENTEAFF.

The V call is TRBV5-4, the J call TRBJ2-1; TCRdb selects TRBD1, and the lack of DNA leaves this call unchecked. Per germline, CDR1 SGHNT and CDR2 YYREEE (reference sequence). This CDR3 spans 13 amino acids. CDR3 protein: CASSPRGDNEQFF.

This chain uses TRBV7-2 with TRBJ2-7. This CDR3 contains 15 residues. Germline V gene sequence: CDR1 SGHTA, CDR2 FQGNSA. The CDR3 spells CASSFMGFVGYEQYF.

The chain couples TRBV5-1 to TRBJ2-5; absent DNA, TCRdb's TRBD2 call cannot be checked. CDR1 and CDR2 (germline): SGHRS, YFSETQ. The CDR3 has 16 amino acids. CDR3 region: CASSLEPTSGGETQYF.

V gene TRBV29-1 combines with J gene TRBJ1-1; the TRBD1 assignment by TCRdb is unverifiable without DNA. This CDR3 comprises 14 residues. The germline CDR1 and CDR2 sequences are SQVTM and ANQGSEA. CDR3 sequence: CSVRGGASNTEAFF.

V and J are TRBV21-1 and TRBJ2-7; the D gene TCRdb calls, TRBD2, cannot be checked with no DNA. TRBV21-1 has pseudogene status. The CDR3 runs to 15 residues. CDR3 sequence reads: CASTPGSGASYEQYF.

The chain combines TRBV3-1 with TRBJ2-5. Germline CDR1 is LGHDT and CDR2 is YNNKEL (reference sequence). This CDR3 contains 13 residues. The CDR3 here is CASSQALQETQYF.

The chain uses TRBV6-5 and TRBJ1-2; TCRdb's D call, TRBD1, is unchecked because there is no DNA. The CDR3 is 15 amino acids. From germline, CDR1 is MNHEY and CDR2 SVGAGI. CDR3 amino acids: CASSSRGGAPYGYTF.

CDR3 region: CASSGSNNQPQHF. The chain employs TRBV12-3 or TRBV12-4 and TRBJ1-5. The CDR3 spans 13 residues.

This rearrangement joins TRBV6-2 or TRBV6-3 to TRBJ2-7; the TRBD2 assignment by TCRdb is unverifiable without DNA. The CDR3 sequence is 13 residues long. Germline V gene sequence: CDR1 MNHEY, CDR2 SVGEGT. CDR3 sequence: CATRPLAVYEQYF.

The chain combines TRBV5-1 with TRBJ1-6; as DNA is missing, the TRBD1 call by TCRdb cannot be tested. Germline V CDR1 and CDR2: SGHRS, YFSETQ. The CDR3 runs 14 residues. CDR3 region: CASSLVGVNSPLHF. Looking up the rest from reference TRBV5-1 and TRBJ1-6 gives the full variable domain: KAGVTQTPRYLIKTRGQQVTLSCSPISGHRSVSWYQQTPGQGLQFLFEYFSETQRNKGNFPGRFSGRQFSNSRSEMNVSTLELGDSALYLCASSLVGVNSPLHFGNGTRLTVT.

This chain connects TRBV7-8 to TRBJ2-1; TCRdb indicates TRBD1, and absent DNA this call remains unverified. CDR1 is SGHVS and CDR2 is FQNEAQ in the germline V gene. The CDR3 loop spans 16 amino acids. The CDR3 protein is CASSPLSGRAYNEQFF.

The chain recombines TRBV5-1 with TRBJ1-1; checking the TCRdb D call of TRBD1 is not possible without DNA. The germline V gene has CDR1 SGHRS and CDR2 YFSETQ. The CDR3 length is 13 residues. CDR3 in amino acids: CASSITGTVEAFF. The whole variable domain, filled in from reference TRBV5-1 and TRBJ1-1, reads KAGVTQTPRYLIKTRGQQVTLSCSPISGHRSVSWYQQTPGQGLQFLFEYFSETQRNKGNFPGRFSGRQFSNSRSEMNVSTLELGDSALYLCASSITGTVEAFFGQGTRLTVV.

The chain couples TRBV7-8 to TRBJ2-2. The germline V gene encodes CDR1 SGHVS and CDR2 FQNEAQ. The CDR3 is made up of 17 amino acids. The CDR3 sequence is CASSPRGAVTNTGELFF.

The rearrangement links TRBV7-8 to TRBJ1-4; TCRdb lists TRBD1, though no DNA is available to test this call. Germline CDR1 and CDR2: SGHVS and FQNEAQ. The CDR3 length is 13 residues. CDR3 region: CASSLGGGKKLFF. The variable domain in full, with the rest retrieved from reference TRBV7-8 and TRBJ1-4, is GAGVSQSPRYKVAKRGQDVALRCDPISGHVSLFWYQQALGQGPEFLTYFQNEAQLDKSGLPSDRFFAERPEGSVSTLKIQRTQQEDSAVYLCASSLGGGKKLFFGSGTQLSVL.

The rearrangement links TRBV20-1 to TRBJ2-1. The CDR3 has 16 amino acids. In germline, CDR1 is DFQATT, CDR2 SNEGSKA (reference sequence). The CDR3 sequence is CSARNIDRVSYNEQFF.

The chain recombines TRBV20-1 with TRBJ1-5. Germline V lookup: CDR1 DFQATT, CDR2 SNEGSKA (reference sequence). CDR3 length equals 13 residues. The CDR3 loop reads CSARVQPDQPQHF.

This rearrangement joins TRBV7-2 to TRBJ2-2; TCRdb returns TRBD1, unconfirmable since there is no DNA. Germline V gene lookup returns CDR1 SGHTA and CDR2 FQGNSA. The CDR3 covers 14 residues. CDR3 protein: CASSETGSTGELFF.

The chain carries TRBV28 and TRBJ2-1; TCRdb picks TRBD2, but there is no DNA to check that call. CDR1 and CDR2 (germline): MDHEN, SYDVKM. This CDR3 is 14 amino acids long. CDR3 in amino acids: CASSSAGGTNEQFF.

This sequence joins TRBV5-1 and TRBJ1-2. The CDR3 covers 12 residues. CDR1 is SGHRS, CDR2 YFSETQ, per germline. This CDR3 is CASRGLNYGYTF.

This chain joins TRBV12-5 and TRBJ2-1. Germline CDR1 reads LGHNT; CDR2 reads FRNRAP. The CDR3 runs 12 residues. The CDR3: CASGTGNNEQFF.

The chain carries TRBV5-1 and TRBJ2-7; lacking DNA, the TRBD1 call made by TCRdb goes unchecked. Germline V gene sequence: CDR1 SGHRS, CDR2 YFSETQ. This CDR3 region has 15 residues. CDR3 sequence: CASSLSGTGVYEQYF. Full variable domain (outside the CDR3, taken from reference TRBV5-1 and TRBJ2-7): KAGVTQTPRYLIKTRGQQVTLSCSPISGHRSVSWYQQTPGQGLQFLFEYFSETQRNKGNFPGRFSGRQFSNSRSEMNVSTLELGDSALYLCASSLSGTGVYEQYFGPGTRLTVT.

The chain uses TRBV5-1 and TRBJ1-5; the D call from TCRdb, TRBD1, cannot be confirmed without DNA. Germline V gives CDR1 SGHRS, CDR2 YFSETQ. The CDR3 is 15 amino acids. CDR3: CASSLDGQGAQPQHF. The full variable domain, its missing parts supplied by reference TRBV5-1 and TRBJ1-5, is KAGVTQTPRYLIKTRGQQVTLSCSPISGHRSVSWYQQTPGQGLQFLFEYFSETQRNKGNFPGRFSGRQFSNSRSEMNVSTLELGDSALYLCASSLDGQGAQPQHFGDGTRLSIL.

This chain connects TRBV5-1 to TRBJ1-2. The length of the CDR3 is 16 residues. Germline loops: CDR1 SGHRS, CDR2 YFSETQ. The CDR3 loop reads CASSWGGRTANYGYTF.

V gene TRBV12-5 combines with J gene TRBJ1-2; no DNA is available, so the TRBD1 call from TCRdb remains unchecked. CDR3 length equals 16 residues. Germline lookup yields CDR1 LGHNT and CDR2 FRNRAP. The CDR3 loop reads CASGLVPTGTEGGYTF.

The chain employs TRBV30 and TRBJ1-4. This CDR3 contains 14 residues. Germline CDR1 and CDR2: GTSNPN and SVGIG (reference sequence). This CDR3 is CAWLKKGPRGKLFF.